The 26 T cell receptor beta chains reported below all come from one sample, sequenced in a study of CD8 T cells in Susac syndrome. Random-hexamer reverse transcription was applied to about 0.45 to 1 ug RNA. TCRdb redid the calling of the immunoSEQ multiplex PCR reads with MiXCR, one entry per CDR3 protein. The sample lists 150,000 to 180,000 distinct CDR3 sequences; about 94% were seen once. Input material: CD8+ T cells from PBMCs. These receptors came from a human donor with multiple sclerosis.

The chain recombines TRBV6-2 or TRBV6-3 with TRBJ2-7; possibly TRBD2 for D (6 bases). Germline lookup yields CDR1 MNHEY and CDR2 SVGEGT. V shed 2 bases and J shed 7 bases, with 12 bases lying between them. The length of the CDR3 is 13 residues. As DNA, the CDR3 is TGTGCCAGCAGTTACGGCGGGGACGTGGAGCAGTACTTC. Amino acid sequence: CASSYGGDVEQYF.

This chain connects TRBV29-1 to TRBJ2-1; tentatively, D is TRBD2 (5 bases). CDR1 is SQVTM and CDR2 is ANQGSEA in the germline V gene. This CDR3 contains 11 residues. V lost 4 bases to trimming and J lost 10 bases, with 11 bases between them. The CDR3 protein is CSVAGRGEQFF. As DNA, the CDR3 is TGCAGCGTTGCCGGAAGAGGGGAGCAGTTCTTC.

The chain combines TRBV18 with TRBJ1-5, with D maybe TRBD1 (5 bases). Deletions cut 4 bases from V and 2 bases from J, with 12 bases between. In germline, CDR1 is KGHSH, CDR2 LQKENI. This CDR3 is built from 15 residues. The CDR3 here is CASSRSQGGNQPQHF. The DNA for the CDR3 is TGTGCCAGCTCACGATCCCAAGGGGGCAATCAGCCCCAGCATTTT. Full variable domain (outside the CDR3, taken from reference TRBV18 and TRBJ1-5): NAGVMQNPRHLVRRRGQEARLRCSPMKGHSHVYWYRQLPEEGLKFMVYLQKENIIDESGMPKERFSAEFPKEGPSILRIQQVVRGDSAAYFCASSRSQGGNQPQHFGDGTRLSIL.

The chain links TRBV7-9 to TRBJ2-7; tentative D call: TRBD2 (5 bases). Germline values: CDR1 SEHNR, CDR2 FQNEAQ (reference sequence). The CDR3 spans 16 residues. Trimming removed 5 bases at V and 7 bases at J, with 24 bases between. The CDR3 here is CASSGSWPGSIGEQYF. The CDR3 DNA reads TGTGCCAGCAGCGGTTCTTGGCCGGGGAGTATCGGAGAGCAGTACTTC.

J is TRBJ2-7 and V is TRBV20-1, with 10 bases that match TRBD2. The J segment lost 4 bases and the V segment lost 0 bases, leaving 6 bases of the junction unmatched. CDR1 DFQATT and CDR2 SNEGSKA come from the germline V gene (reference sequence). CDR3 length: 15 amino acids. The CDR3 is CSARDLIAGGYEQYF. In DNA, the CDR3 is TGCAGTGCTAGAGATCTGATAGCGGGGGGATACGAGCAGTACTTC.

The chain has TRBV20-1 and TRBJ1-2; D is unclear. Trimming cost V 6 bases and J 1 base, with 12 bases left between them. The germline gives CDR1 DFQATT, CDR2 SNEGSKA (reference sequence). This CDR3 is 13 amino acids long. The CDR3 region is CSAPAASNYGYTF. CDR3 coding DNA: TGCAGTGCGCCCGCAGCTAGTAACTATGGCTACACCTTC.

The chain recombines TRBV11-1 with TRBJ2-2; 10 nucleotides agree with TRBD1. CDR1 SGHAT and CDR2 FQDESV come from the germline V gene (reference sequence). The CDR3 extends over 16 amino acids. V shed 1 base and J 4 bases; nucleotides not matched to a gene: 3. The DNA for the CDR3 is TGTGCCAGCAGCTTAGGGGGGACAGGGGTCACCGGGGAGCTGTTTTTT. It yields the protein CASSLGGTGVTGELFF. Variable domain in full (rest from reference TRBV11-1 and TRBJ2-2): EAEVAQSPRYKITEKSQAVAFWCDPISGHATLYWYRQILGQGPELLVQFQDESVVDDSQLPKDRFSAERLKGVDSTLKIQPAELGDSAMYLCASSLGGTGVTGELFFGEGSRLTVL.

In nucleotides, the CDR3 is TGTGCCAGCAGCCAAGAACAAAGAGAGACCCAGTACTTC. It is translated as CASSQEQRETQYF. The J gene is TRBJ2-5, the V gene TRBV4-2; D unresolved. The CDR3 length is 13 residues. The V end lost 0 bases, the J end lost 4 bases, and 6 bases lay between the germline ends. The germline gives CDR1 LGHNA, CDR2 YNFKEQ.

This chain connects TRBV7-9 to TRBJ1-1, with 8 bases identical to TRBD1. Germline trimming cut 5 bases from V and 11 bases from J; bases unmatched to any gene: 10. The CDR3 is 13 amino acids. CDR1 is SEHNR and CDR2 is FQNEAQ in the germline V gene (reference sequence). CDR3 residues: CASSRTGGSFAFF. For the CDR3, the DNA is TGTGCCAGCAGCCGCACAGGGGGATCGTTCGCTTTCTTT.

The rearrangement uses TRBV6-5 and TRBJ2-7; D gene ambiguous. This CDR3 region has 14 residues. V dropped 2 bases and J dropped 3 bases, with 11 bases sitting between them. The V gene's germline CDR1 is MNHEY and CDR2 SVGAGI. The CDR3 bases are TGTGCCAGCAGTTACCGAGTAGTTGGCTACGAGCAGTACTTC. Its protein product is CASSYRVVGYEQYF.

In DNA form, the CDR3 reads TGCGCCAGCAGCCAGGGGGGGAGGGTAGATGAGCAGTTCTTC. This encodes CASSQGGRVDEQFF. The chain joins TRBV4-3 to TRBJ2-1; 7 bases match TRBD2. The CDR3 consists of 14 residues. Germline CDR1 and CDR2: LGHNA and YSLEER. V was pared by 3 bases and J by 8 bases, with 7 bases of the junction left unmatched.

The chain couples TRBV12-3 or TRBV12-4 to TRBJ1-6, with 7 positions matching TRBD1. V gave up 6 bases and J gave up 9 bases; unmatched junction bases: 11. CDR3 size: 15 residues. The chain's CDR3 is CASSPPTGLSSPLHF. The CDR3 DNA is TGTGCCAGCAGCCCACCGACAGGGTTAAGTTCACCCCTCCACTTT.

The chain has TRBV20-1 and TRBJ2-1, with TRBD2 identical over 8 bases. The germline CDR1 and CDR2 sequences are DFQATT and SNEGSKA (reference sequence). Losses at the gene ends were 3 bases for V and 3 bases for J; bases not matched to a gene: 7. This CDR3 contains 15 residues. DNA for the CDR3: TGCAGTGCTAGGGGACTAGTGTCGAGCTACAATGAGCAGTTCTTC. Translating gives CSARGLVSSYNEQFF.

V and J are TRBV13 and TRBJ1-1; possibly TRBD1 for D (5 bases). This CDR3 has 13 amino acids. Trimming took off 8 bases at V and 0 bases at J, with 10 bases between the two ends. Germline V CDR1 and CDR2: PRHDT, FYEKMQ (reference sequence). In nucleotides, the CDR3 is TGTGCCAGCGTATCGACAGTGAACACTGAAGCTTTCTTT. It codes for CASVSTVNTEAFF.

J is TRBJ2-7 and V is TRBV15; 9 bases match TRBD2. Germline V CDR1 and CDR2: LNHNV, YYDKDF (reference sequence). The V segment lost 9 bases and the J segment 5 bases; nucleotides outside the gene matches: 11. The CDR3 extends over 14 amino acids. The CDR3 loop reads CATSPGTSFDEQYF. The CDR3 region has the DNA TGTGCCACGAGCCCCGGGACTAGCTTCGACGAGCAGTACTTC.

CDR3 sequence: CASSENRGPYEQYF. The CDR3 nucleotides read TGTGCCAGCAGTGAAAACAGGGGGCCCTACGAGCAGTACTTC. The chain recombines TRBV2 with TRBJ2-7; 9 nucleotides match TRBD1. V was pared by 2 bases and J by 2 bases, with 1 base of the junction left unmatched. The CDR3 loop spans 14 amino acids. Germline V gene lookup returns CDR1 SNHLY and CDR2 FYNNEI. Full variable domain (rest looked up from reference TRBV2 and TRBJ2-7): EPEVTQTPSHQVTQMGQEVILRCVPISNHLYFYWYRQILGQKVEFLVSFYNNEISEKSEIFDDQFSVERPDGSNFTLKIRSTKLEDSAMYFCASSENRGPYEQYFGPGTRLTVT.

This chain connects TRBV12-5 to TRBJ2-5; D ambiguous. V lost 4 bases to trimming and J lost 3 bases, with 6 bases between them. The CDR3 is 12 residues long. Germline CDR1 reads LGHNT; CDR2 reads FRNRAP. The CDR3 loop is CASGSTKETQYF. CDR3 sequence (DNA): TGTGCTAGTGGTTCTACGAAAGAGACCCAGTACTTC.

The V gene is TRBV19, the J gene TRBJ2-6, with D possibly being TRBD2 (5 bases). The CDR3 extends over 15 amino acids. The ends were cut back, 3 bases at V and 0 bases at J, with 6 bases in the middle. CDR1 is LNHDA, CDR2 SQIVND, per germline (reference sequence). The CDR3 protein is CASSMTTSGANVLTF. CDR3 in DNA: TGTGCCAGTAGTATGACTACCTCTGGGGCCAACGTCCTGACTTTC.

The gene calls are TRBV9 and TRBJ2-1, with TRBD2 identical over 9 bases. The V gene end was trimmed by 1 base and the J gene end by 3 bases; junction bases not matched to a gene: 11. The germline CDR1 and CDR2 sequences are SGDLS and YYNGEE. This CDR3 is 18 amino acids long. CDR3 in amino acids: CASSVSASGEFSYNEQFF. CDR3 nucleotide sequence: TGTGCCAGCAGCGTATCGGCTAGCGGGGAGTTTAGCTACAATGAGCAGTTCTTC.

This clonotype was seen a single time. This sequence joins TRBV27 and TRBJ1-4; 7 positions agree with TRBD1. V was pared by 5 bases and J by 5 bases, with 8 bases of the junction left unmatched. Germline lookup yields CDR1 MNHEY and CDR2 SMNVEV (reference sequence). The CDR3 has 15 residues. This CDR3 reads CASSPGTAPNEKLFF. The CDR3 coding sequence is TGTGCCAGCAGTCCCGGGACAGCACCGAATGAAAAACTGTTTTTT.

This chain uses TRBV2 with TRBJ1-1, with D unresolved. The CDR3 is 14 residues long. Germline lookup yields CDR1 SNHLY and CDR2 FYNNEI. V was clipped by 10 bases and J by 6 bases, with 21 bases between them. The CDR3 here is CAILQLGSSPEAFF. CDR3 bases: TGTGCCATCCTACAGCTGGGGAGTAGCCCTGAAGCTTTCTTT.

The chain uses TRBV4-1 and TRBJ1-6; tentatively, D is TRBD1 (6 bases). Trimming pared 1 base from V and 5 bases from J, leaving 9 bases between. The CDR3 is made up of 15 amino acids. CDR1 is MGHRA, CDR2 YSYEKL, per germline. The DNA of the CDR3 is TGCGCCAGCAGCCAAGGCAGGGGAAATAATTCACCCCTCCACTTT. This gives the protein CASSQGRGNNSPLHF.

The chain recombines TRBV29-1 with TRBJ2-3; 13 bases agree with TRBD2. Germline CDR1 SQVTM, CDR2 ANQGSEA. This CDR3 is built from 14 residues. V shed 6 bases, J shed 8 bases, and the junction held 8 bases outside the gene matches. CDR3 region: CSVGLAGDRGTQYF. Here the CDR3 DNA reads TGCAGCGTCGGACTAGCGGGGGACAGGGGTACGCAGTATTTT.

This clonotype occurred once. The V call is TRBV20-1, the J call TRBJ1-3, with 7 bases that match TRBD1. The CDR3 is 14 residues long. The germline CDR1 and CDR2 sequences are DFQATT and SNEGSKA (reference sequence). J gave up 1 base and V 3 bases, and 3 bases lay outside the gene matches. In DNA form, the CDR3 reads TGCAGTGCTAGCAAGACAGGGTCTGGAAACACCATATATTTT. Amino acid sequence: CSASKTGSGNTIYF.

The rearrangement links TRBV11-2 to TRBJ2-3, with TRBD2 matching over 11 bases. The ends lost 5 bases at V and 5 bases at J; junction bases unmatched: 6. This CDR3 is 15 amino acids long. The germline CDR1 and CDR2 sequences are SGHAT and FQNNGV. The CDR3 DNA sequence: TGTGCCAGCAGCCGTAGCGGGGGGGGAGGAGATACGCAGTATTTT. Its translation: CASSRSGGGGDTQYF.

The J gene is TRBJ1-2, the V gene TRBV7-9; TRBD1 agrees at 7 bases. Germline CDR1 is SEHNR and CDR2 is FQNEAQ (reference sequence). CDR3 size: 14 residues. V was pared by 5 bases and J by 3 bases, with 6 bases of the junction left unmatched. The CDR3 DNA reads as TGTGCCAGCAGCCAGACAGGGACGGACTATGGCTACACCTTC. Its protein is CASSQTGTDYGYTF.